Presented here are 5 T cell receptor beta chains from one specimen sequenced in a study of tissue T cells after allogeneic stem cell transplantation. Sequencing was performed with immunoSEQ multiplex PCR; in TCRdb, only in-frame clones are kept and a portion is missing. This sample has about 16,000 clones, with roughly two thirds found just once. Sequencing was carried out using spleen. The origin of the receptors is a female BALB/c mouse in good health. The mice in this strain carry MHC haplotype H2-d.

In the case of this clone: The genes and germline here are from mouse. The CDR3 region is CGARDRGWDTQYF. CDR3 DNA (partial): TGTGGTGCTAGGGACAGGGGTTGGGACACCCAGTAC. The chain recombines TRBV20 with TRBJ2-5; possible D gene TRBD1, 6 bases. Sequencing ends 1 residue short of the CDR3 end; the germline J gene provides the rest. CDR1 and CDR2 from the germline V gene are GFQATS and STVNSAI. This CDR3 has 13 amino acids. V was cut by 0 bases and J by 6 bases, with 10 bases left in between.

As to this clone: Gene names and germline refer to mouse. The read halts 1 residue ahead of the CDR3 end, with the missing end drawn from the germline J gene. The chain recombines TRBV15 with TRBJ2-5; 11 bases match TRBD1. With 5 bases clipped from V and 6 bases from J, the junction kept 4 bases outside the gene matches. The CDR3 consists of 14 residues. Looked up from germline, CDR1 is SGHND and CDR2 is FRSKSL. The CDR3 is CASSPGQGADTQYF. CDR3 DNA (partial): TGTGCCAGCAGTCCCGGACAGGGGGCGGACACCCAGTAC.

As for this clone: Gene names are the mouse ones. The read terminates 1 residue before the CDR3 end, so the remaining end is supplied by the germline J gene. This chain uses TRBV14 with TRBJ1-1; no clear D. Trimming pared 2 bases from V and 3 bases from J, leaving 8 bases between. The CDR3 totals 13 residues. Germline CDR1 and CDR2: SGHDT and FRDEAV. Here the CDR3 reads CASSFDRDTEVFF. CDR3 DNA (partial): TGTGCCAGCAGTTTTGATAGGGACACAGAAGTCTTC.

With regard to this clone: Here the gene names and germline are mouse. The read gets to within 1 residue of the CDR3 end, and the germline J gene fills in the rest. This chain uses TRBV13-2 with TRBJ2-1, with 9 positions matching TRBD2. The CDR3 is made up of 16 amino acids. From germline, CDR1 is NNHNN and CDR2 SYGAGS (reference sequence). V dropped 2 bases and J dropped 1; count of bases not matched to a gene: 4. The CDR3 sequence is CASGEGWGGNYAEQFF. Partial CDR3 DNA: TGTGCCAGCGGTGAGGGCTGGGGGGGGAACTATGCTGAGCAGTTC.

As for this clone: Each gene name is a mouse one. The read comes to an end 1 residue before the CDR3 does, leaving the germline J gene to fill in the end. The chain has TRBV13-1 and TRBJ2-7; perhaps D is TRBD1 or TRBD2 (6 bases each). The CDR3 runs 13 residues. The germline CDR1 and CDR2 sequences are NSHNY and SYGAGN. Between the trimmed V and J ends, which lost 5 bases and 7 bases, there was a span of 16 bases. The CDR3 here is CASSSPGAGEQYF. The covered CDR3 bases are TGTGCCAGCAGCTCCCCGGGGGCAGGGGAACAGTAC.